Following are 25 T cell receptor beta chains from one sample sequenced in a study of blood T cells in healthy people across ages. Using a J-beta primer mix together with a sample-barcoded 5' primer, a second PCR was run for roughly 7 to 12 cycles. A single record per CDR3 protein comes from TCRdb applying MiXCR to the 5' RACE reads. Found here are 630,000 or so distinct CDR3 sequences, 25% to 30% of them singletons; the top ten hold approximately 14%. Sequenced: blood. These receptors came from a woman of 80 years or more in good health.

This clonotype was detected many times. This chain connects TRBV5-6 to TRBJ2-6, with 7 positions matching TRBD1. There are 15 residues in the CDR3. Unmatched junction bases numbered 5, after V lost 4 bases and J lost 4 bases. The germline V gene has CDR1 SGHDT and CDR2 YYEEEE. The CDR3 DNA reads TGTGCCAGCAGCAGGGGGCCCGTCGGGGCCAACGTCCTGACTTTC. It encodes CASSRGPVGANVLTF.

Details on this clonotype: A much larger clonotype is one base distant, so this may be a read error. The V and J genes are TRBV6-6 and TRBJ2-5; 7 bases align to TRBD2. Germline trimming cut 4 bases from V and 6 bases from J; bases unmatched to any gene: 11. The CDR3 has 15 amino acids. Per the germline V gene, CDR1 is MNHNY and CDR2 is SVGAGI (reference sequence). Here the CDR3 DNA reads TGTGCCAGCAGTTCCCTCAGGACTAGTTGGCAGACCCAGTACTTC. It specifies CASSSLRTSWQTQYF.

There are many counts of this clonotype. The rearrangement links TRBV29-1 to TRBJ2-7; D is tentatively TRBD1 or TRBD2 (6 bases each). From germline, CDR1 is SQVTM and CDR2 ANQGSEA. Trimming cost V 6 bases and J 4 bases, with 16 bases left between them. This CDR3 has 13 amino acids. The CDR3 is CSVGTGAGYEQYF. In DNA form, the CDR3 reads TGCAGCGTCGGGACGGGGGCGGGGTACGAGCAGTACTTC.

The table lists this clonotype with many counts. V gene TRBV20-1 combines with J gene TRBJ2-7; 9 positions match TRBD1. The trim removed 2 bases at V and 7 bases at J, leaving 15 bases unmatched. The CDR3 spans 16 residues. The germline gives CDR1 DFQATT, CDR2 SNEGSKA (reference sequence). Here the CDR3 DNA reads TGCAGTGCTAGACCCGGGGGACAGGGCCCACGTGGGGAGCAGTACTTC. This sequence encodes CSARPGGQGPRGEQYF.

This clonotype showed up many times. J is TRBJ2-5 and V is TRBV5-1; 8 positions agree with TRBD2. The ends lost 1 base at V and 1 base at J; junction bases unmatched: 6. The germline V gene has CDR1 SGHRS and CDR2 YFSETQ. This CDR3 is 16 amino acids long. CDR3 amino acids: CASSLIQRGSQETQYF. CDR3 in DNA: TGCGCCAGCAGCTTGATACAGCGGGGGTCCCAAGAGACCCAGTACTTC.

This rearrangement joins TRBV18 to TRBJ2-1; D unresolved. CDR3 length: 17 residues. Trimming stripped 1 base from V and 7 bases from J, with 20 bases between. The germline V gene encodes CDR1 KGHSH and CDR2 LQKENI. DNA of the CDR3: TGTGCCAGCTCACCACAACAAAGTGGCCTTAGTGGGAATGAGCAGTTCTTC. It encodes CASSPQQSGLSGNEQFF.

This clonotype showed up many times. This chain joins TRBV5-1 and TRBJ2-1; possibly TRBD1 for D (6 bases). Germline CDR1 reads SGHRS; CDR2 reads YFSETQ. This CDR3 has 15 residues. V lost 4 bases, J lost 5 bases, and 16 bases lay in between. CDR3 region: CASSTTGTPHNEQFF. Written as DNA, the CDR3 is TGCGCCAGCAGCACAACAGGGACCCCCCACAATGAGCAGTTCTTC.

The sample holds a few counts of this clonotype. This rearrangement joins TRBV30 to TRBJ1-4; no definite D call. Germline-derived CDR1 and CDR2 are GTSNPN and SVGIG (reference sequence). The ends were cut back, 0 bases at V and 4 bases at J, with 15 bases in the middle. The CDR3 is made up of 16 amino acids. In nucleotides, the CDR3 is TGTGCCTGGAGTGTAACTGTTGGACCGCTTAATGAAAAACTGTTTTTT. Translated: CAWSVTVGPLNEKLFF. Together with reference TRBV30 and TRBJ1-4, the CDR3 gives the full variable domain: SQTIHQWPATLVQPVGSPLSLECTVEGTSNPNLYWYRQAAGRGLQLLFYSVGIGQISSEVPQNLSASRPQDRQFILSSKKLLLSDSGFYLCAWSVTVGPLNEKLFFGSGTQLSVL.

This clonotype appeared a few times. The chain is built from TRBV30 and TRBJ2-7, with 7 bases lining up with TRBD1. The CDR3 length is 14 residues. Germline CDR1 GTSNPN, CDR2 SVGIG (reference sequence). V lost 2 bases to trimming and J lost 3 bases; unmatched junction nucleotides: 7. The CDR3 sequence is CAWSPPTGFYEQYF. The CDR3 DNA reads TGTGCCTGGAGTCCGCCGACAGGGTTCTACGAGCAGTACTTC.

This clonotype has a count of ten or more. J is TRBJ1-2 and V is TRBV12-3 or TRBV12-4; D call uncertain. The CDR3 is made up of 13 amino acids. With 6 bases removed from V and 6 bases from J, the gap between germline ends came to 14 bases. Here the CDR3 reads CASSYYRRDGYTF. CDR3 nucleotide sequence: TGTGCCAGCAGCTACTATAGGAGGGATGGCTACACCTTC.

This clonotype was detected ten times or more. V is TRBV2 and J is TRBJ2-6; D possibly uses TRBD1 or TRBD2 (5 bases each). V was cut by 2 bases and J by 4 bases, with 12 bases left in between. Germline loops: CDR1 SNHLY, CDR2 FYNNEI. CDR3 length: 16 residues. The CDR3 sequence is CASSERAGTGANVLTF. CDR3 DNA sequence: TGTGCCAGCAGTGAAAGGGCAGGGACCGGGGCCAACGTCCTGACTTTC.

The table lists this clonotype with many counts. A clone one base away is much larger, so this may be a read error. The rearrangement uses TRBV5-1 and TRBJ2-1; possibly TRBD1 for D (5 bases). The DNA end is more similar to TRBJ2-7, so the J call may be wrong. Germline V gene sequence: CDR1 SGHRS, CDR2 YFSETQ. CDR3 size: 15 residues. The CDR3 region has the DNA TGCGCCAGCAGCGAGCAGGGAAGCTCCTACAATGAGCAGTACTTC. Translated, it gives CASSEQGSSYNEQYF.

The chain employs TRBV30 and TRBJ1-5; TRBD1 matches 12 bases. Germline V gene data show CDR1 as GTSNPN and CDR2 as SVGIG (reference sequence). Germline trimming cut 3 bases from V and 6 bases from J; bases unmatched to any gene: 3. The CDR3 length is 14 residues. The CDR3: CAWRGQGAVQPQHF. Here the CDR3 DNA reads TGTGCCTGGAGGGGACAGGGGGCGGTTCAGCCCCAGCATTTT.

The CDR3 protein is CASSFGRAGYEQYF. CDR3 coding DNA: TGTGCCAGCAGCTTTGGGCGGGCGGGGTACGAGCAGTACTTC. This sequence joins TRBV5-5 and TRBJ2-7; a possible D gene is TRBD2 (6 bases). Looked up from germline, CDR1 is SGHKS and CDR2 is YYEKEE (reference sequence). The V gene lost 2 bases and the J gene lost 4 bases, with 13 bases spanning the gap. The CDR3 runs to 14 residues.

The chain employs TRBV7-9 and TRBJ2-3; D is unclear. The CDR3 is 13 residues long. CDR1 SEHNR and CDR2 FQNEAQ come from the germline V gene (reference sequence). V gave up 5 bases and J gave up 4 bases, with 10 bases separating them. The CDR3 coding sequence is TGTGCCAGCAGCATCCCCCGCCCAGATACGCAGTATTTT. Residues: CASSIPRPDTQYF.

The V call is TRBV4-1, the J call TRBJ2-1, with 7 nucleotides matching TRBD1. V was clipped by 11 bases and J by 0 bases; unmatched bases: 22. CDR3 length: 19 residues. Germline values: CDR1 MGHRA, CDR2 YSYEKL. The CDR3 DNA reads TGCGCCGGCGGCCAAGATCGACAGGGCCTGGTTGGCTCCTACAATGAGCAGTTCTTC. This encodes CAGGQDRQGLVGSYNEQFF.

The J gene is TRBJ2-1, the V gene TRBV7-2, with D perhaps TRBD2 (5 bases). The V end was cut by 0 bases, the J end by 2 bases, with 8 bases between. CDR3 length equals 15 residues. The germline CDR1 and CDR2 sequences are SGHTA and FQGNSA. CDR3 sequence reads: CASSLAGVPYNEQFF. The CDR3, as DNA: TGTGCCAGCAGCTTAGCGGGAGTCCCCTACAATGAGCAGTTCTTC.

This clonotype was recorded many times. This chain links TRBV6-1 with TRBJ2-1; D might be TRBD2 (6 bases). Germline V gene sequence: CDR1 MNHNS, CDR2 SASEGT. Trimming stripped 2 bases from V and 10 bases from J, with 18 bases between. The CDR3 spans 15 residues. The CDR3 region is CASSETGLEVGEQFF. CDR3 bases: TGTGCCAGCAGTGAAACGGGACTGGAGGTAGGGGAGCAGTTCTTC.

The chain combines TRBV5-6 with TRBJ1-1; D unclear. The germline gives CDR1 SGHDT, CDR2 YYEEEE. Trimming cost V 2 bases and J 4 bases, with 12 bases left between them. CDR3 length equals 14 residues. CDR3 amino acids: CASSLIWAGTEAFF. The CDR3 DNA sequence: TGTGCCAGCAGCTTAATTTGGGCGGGCACTGAAGCTTTCTTT.

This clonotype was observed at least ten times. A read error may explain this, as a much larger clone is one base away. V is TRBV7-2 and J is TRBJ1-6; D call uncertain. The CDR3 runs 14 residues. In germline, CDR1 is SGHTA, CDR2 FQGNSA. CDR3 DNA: TGTGCCAGCAGCTTAGTAGCCATTAGATCACCCCCCCACTTT. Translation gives CASSLVAIRSPPHF.

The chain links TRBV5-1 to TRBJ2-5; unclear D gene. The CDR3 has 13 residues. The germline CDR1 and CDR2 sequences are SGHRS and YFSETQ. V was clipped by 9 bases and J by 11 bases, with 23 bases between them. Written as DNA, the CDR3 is TGCGCCACCAGAGCTGACCCATACAATGAGCAGTACTTC. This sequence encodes CATRADPYNEQYF.

This CDR3 is CASSPTGGASGRTDTQYF. Here the CDR3 DNA reads TGCGCCAGCAGTCCAACGGGGGGGGCTAGCGGGAGGACAGATACGCAGTATTTT. The chain carries TRBV4-3 and TRBJ2-3, with 11 positions matching TRBD2. This CDR3 comprises 18 residues. Germline V gene sequence: CDR1 LGHNA, CDR2 YSLEER. J lost 3 bases, V lost 6 bases, and 14 bases had no gene match.

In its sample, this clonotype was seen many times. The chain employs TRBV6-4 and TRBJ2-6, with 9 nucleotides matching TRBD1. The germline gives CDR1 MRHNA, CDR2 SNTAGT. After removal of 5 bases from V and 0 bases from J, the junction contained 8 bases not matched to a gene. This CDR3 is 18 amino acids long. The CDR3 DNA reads TGTGCCAGCAGTCCCTGGGGACAGGGAGACTCTGGGGCCAACGTCCTGACTTTC. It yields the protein CASSPWGQGDSGANVLTF.

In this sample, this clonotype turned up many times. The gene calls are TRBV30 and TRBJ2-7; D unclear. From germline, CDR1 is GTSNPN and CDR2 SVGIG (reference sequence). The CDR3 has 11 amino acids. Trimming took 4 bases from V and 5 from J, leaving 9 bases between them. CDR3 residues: CAWNRRDEQYF. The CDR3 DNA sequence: TGTGCCTGGAACCGTCGCGACGAGCAGTACTTC.

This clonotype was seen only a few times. Here the CDR3 DNA reads TGTGCCTGGAGTGTTGGGCAGCAAGAGACCCAGTACTTC. This gives the protein CAWSVGQQETQYF. This chain connects TRBV30 to TRBJ2-5; D not resolved. Trimming pared 0 bases from V and 2 bases from J, leaving 7 bases between. In germline, CDR1 is GTSNPN, CDR2 SVGIG (reference sequence). CDR3 size: 13 residues.